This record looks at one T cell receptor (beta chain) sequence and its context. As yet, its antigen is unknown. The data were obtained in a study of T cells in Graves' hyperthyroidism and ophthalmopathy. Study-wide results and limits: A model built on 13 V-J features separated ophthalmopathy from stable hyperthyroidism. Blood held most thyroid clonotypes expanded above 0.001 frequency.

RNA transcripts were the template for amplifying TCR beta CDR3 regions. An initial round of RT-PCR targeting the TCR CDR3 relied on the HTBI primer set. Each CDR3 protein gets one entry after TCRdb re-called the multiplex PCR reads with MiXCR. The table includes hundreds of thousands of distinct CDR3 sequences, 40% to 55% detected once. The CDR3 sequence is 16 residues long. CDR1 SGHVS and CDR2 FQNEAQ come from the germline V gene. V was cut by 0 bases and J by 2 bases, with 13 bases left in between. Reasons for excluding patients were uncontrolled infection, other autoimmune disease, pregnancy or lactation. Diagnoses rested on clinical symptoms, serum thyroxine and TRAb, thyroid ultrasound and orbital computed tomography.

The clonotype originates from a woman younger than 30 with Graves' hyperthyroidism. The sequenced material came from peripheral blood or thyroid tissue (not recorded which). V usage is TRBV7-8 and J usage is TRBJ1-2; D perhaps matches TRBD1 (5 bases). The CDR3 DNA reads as TGTGCCAGCAGCTTAGCCCGGGACTCTGGAAACTATGGCTACACCTTC. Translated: CASSLARDSGNYGYTF. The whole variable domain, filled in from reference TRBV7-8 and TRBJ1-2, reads GAGVSQSPRYKVAKRGQDVALRCDPISGHVSLFWYQQALGQGPEFLTYFQNEAQLDKSGLPSDRFFAERPEGSVSTLKIQRTQQEDSAVYLCASSLARDSGNYGYTFGSGTRLTVV.